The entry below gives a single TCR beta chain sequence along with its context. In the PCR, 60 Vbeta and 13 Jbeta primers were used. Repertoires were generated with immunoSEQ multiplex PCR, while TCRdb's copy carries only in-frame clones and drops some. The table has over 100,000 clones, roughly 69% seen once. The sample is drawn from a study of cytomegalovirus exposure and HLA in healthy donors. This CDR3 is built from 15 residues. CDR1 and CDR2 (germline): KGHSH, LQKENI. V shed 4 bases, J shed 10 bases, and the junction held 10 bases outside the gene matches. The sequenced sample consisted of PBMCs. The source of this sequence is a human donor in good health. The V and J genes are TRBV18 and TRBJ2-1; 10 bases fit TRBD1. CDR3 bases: TGTGCCAGCTCACTCCGGGACAGGGGATCCGAAGAGCAGTTCTTC. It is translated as CASSLRDRGSEEQFF. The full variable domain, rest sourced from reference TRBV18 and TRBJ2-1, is NAGVMQNPRHLVRRRGQEARLRCSPMKGHSHVYWYRQLPEEGLKFMVYLQKENIIDESGMPKERFSAEFPKEGPSILRIQQVVRGDSAAYFCASSLRDRGSEEQFFGPGTRLTVL.